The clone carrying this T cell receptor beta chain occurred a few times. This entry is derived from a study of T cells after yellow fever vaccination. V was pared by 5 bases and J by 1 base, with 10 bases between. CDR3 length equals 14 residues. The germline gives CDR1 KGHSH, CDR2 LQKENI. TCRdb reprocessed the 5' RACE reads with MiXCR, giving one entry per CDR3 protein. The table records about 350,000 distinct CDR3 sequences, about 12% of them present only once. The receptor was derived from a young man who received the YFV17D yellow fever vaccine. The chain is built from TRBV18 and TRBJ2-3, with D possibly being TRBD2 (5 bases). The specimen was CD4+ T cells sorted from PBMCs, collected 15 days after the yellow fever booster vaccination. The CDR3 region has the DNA TGTGCCAGCTCATCCGGGATTCGCACAGATACGCAGTATTTT. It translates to CASSSGIRTDTQYF.